What follows are 27 T cell receptor beta chains derived from one specimen sequenced in a study of blood T cell repertoires in COVID-19. Some clones are missing from TCRdb's copy, which holds only in-frame ones; the method was immunoSEQ multiplex PCR. Altogether under 45,000 clones are present, around 82% being singletons, with the ten largest covering about 27%. Material: peripheral blood. These receptors were collected from an elderly man with acute or convalescent COVID-19.

This clone showed up just a few times. V and J are TRBV9 and TRBJ2-4; tentatively, D is TRBD2 (6 bases). CDR1 and CDR2 (germline): SGDLS, YYNGEE. The V end lost 4 bases, the J end lost 2 bases, and 19 bases lay between the germline ends. The CDR3 is made up of 17 amino acids. The CDR3 DNA reads as TGTGCCAGCAGCCCGTGGGAGGCTCAGGGATCCAAAAACATTCAGTACTTC. Protein sequence: CASSPWEAQGSKNIQYF.

The J gene is TRBJ1-5, the V gene TRBV2; possibly TRBD1 for D (5 bases). The CDR3 covers 14 residues. CDR1 and CDR2 from the germline V gene are SNHLY and FYNNEI. V dropped 3 bases and J dropped 3 bases, with 9 bases sitting between them. Written as DNA, the CDR3 is TGTGCCAGCAGTGACAGGGTATACAATCAGCCCCAGCATTTT. Translating gives CASSDRVYNQPQHF.

The rearrangement joins TRBV28 to TRBJ2-7; the D gene is possibly TRBD1 (6 bases). The CDR3 covers 14 residues. The germline gives CDR1 MDHEN, CDR2 SYDVKM. V shed 7 bases and J shed 0 bases, with 13 bases lying between them. CDR3: CASISGQSSYEQYF. The CDR3, as DNA: TGTGCCAGCATTTCCGGACAGAGCTCCTACGAGCAGTACTTC.

This clone was counted a few times. This chain links TRBV19 with TRBJ1-5; D remains ambiguous. V shed 5 bases and J shed 5 bases, with 16 bases lying between them. Germline CDR1 reads LNHDA; CDR2 reads SQIVND (reference sequence). The CDR3 length is 15 residues. Here the CDR3 reads CASSFGSGLDQPQHF. The CDR3 DNA follows: TGTGCCAGTAGTTTTGGGTCAGGTTTGGATCAGCCCCAGCATTTT. The whole variable domain, remainder taken from reference TRBV19 and TRBJ1-5, is DGGITQSPKYLFRKEGQNVTLSCEQNLNHDAMYWYRQDPGQGLRLIYYSQIVNDFQKGDIAEGYSVSREKKESFPLTVTSAQKNPTAFYLCASSFGSGLDQPQHFGDGTRLSIL.

The chain is built from TRBV7-9 and TRBJ2-5; TRBD2 might be the D (6 bases). V was trimmed by 2 bases and J by 1 base, leaving 8 bases between them. Germline V gene lookup returns CDR1 SEHNR and CDR2 FQNEAQ (reference sequence). CDR3 length: 14 amino acids. CDR3 in DNA: TGTGCCAGCAGCTTAATGGGGGGCCAAGAGACCCAGTACTTC. Amino acids: CASSLMGGQETQYF.

V is TRBV5-1 and J is TRBJ2-3, with 12 bases identical to TRBD2. Germline assignment: CDR1 SGHRS and CDR2 YFSETQ. With V trimmed by 2 bases and J by 4 bases, 2 bases remained unmatched. The length of the CDR3 is 15 residues. CDR3 region: CASSFGLAGSDTQYF. The CDR3 DNA sequence: TGCGCCAGCAGCTTCGGACTAGCGGGGTCAGATACGCAGTATTTT.

The genes are TRBV10-2 and TRBJ2-3; D ambiguous. Trimming left V 3 bases short and J 1 base short, with 11 bases between. CDR3 size: 15 residues. Germline-derived CDR1 and CDR2 are WSHSY and SAAADI. The CDR3 is CASSDHYGRTDTQYF. The CDR3 nucleotides read TGCGCCAGCAGTGATCACTATGGTCGCACAGATACGCAGTATTTT.

The chain employs TRBV11-2 and TRBJ2-7; weak D call: TRBD2 (5 bases). The CDR3 consists of 14 residues. The ends were cut back, 6 bases at V and 2 bases at J, with 14 bases in the middle. Germline CDR1 is SGHAT and CDR2 is FQNNGV. CDR3 DNA sequence: TGTGCCAGCAGTCGCACCCGGGGTGCCTACGAGCAGTACTTC. Translation gives CASSRTRGAYEQYF.

The V call is TRBV30, the J call TRBJ1-5; D is possibly TRBD1 (6 bases). The CDR3 extends over 13 amino acids. In germline, CDR1 is GTSNPN, CDR2 SVGIG (reference sequence). Trimming cost V 2 bases and J 6 bases, with 11 bases left between them. CDR3 nucleotide sequence: TGTGCCTGGAGTTCGGCGGGGGCTCAGCCCCAGCATTTT. Residues: CAWSSAGAQPQHF.

The chain links TRBV10-3 to TRBJ2-7; 11 bases line up with TRBD2. Germline V gene sequence: CDR1 ENHRY, CDR2 SYGVKD. V shed 6 bases, J shed 0 bases, and the junction held 1 base outside the gene matches. This CDR3 has 14 amino acids. The CDR3 loop is CAIRGLADSYEQYF. In DNA, the CDR3 is TGTGCCATCAGGGGACTAGCGGACTCCTACGAGCAGTACTTC.

V usage is TRBV19 and J usage is TRBJ2-2, with D possibly being TRBD2 (6 bases). This CDR3 is built from 17 residues. The V end lost 5 bases, the J end lost 8 bases, and 24 bases lay between the germline ends. Per the germline V gene, CDR1 is LNHDA and CDR2 is SQIVND (reference sequence). This CDR3 reads CASSSPGLELFQGELFF. Written as DNA, the CDR3 is TGTGCCAGTAGTTCCCCGGGACTCGAACTCTTTCAAGGGGAGCTGTTTTTT. The entire variable domain, with the rest obtained from reference TRBV19 and TRBJ2-2, is as follows: DGGITQSPKYLFRKEGQNVTLSCEQNLNHDAMYWYRQDPGQGLRLIYYSQIVNDFQKGDIAEGYSVSREKKESFPLTVTSAQKNPTAFYLCASSSPGLELFQGELFFGEGSRLTVL.

This clone has a single count. V is TRBV5-6 and J is TRBJ1-3; possible D gene TRBD1, 6 bases. The germline CDR1 and CDR2 sequences are SGHDT and YYEEEE. This CDR3 contains 16 residues. V shed 0 bases and J shed 1 base, with 11 bases lying between them. DNA of the CDR3: TGTGCCAGCAGCTTGGGTGCCAGGGGTTCTGGAAACACCATATATTTT. This codes for CASSLGARGSGNTIYF.

This chain connects TRBV3-1 (or the pseudogene TRBV3-2) to TRBJ2-5; 9 nucleotides match TRBD2. Per the germline V gene, CDR1 is LGHDT and CDR2 is YNNKEL (reference sequence). J was trimmed by 1 base and V by 5 bases; bases with no gene match: 8. This CDR3 region has 16 residues. The CDR3 DNA reads as TGTGCCAGCAGCTTTATAGCGGGGGCCCCCCAAGAGACCCAGTACTTC. Protein: CASSFIAGAPQETQYF.

This chain links TRBV6-5 with TRBJ1-4; no clear D gene. V lost 7 bases and J 0 bases, leaving 12 bases between the germline ends. CDR1 MNHEY and CDR2 SVGAGI come from the germline V gene. The CDR3 runs to 15 residues. The CDR3 DNA reads as TGTGCCAGCACTCGAGACGGAGCAACTAATGAAAAACTGTTTTTT. Translated: CASTRDGATNEKLFF.

The chain uses TRBV5-1 and TRBJ1-5; D gene uncertain. This CDR3 has 14 amino acids. Trimming left V 4 bases short and J 6 bases short, with 14 bases between. Germline V gives CDR1 SGHRS, CDR2 YFSETQ. The CDR3 is CASSAGVEGQPQHF. DNA of the CDR3: TGCGCCAGCAGCGCCGGGGTTGAGGGTCAGCCCCAGCATTTT. The variable domain in full, with the rest retrieved from reference TRBV5-1 and TRBJ1-5, is KAGVTQTPRYLIKTRGQQVTLSCSPISGHRSVSWYQQTPGQGLQFLFEYFSETQRNKGNFPGRFSGRQFSNSRSEMNVSTLELGDSALYLCASSAGVEGQPQHFGDGTRLSIL.

The J gene is TRBJ1-4, the V gene TRBV7-9; 9 positions match TRBD1. The germline V gene encodes CDR1 SEHNR and CDR2 FQNEAQ (reference sequence). The CDR3 runs 15 residues. V dropped 5 bases and J dropped 7; count of bases not matched to a gene: 8. This chain's CDR3 is CASSKDRGKGEKLFF. In DNA form, the CDR3 reads TGTGCCAGCAGCAAGGACAGGGGAAAGGGTGAAAAACTGTTTTTT.

The chain carries TRBV2 and TRBJ2-2, with unresolved D. This CDR3 contains 13 residues. V was cut by 7 bases and J by 4 bases, with 10 bases left in between. Germline V gives CDR1 SNHLY, CDR2 FYNNEI. The CDR3 DNA reads as TGTGCCAGCAATACCAGTCCCACCGGGGAGCTGTTTTTT. This encodes CASNTSPTGELFF.

The J gene is TRBJ1-4, the V gene TRBV5-1; 9 nucleotides agree with TRBD1. The CDR3 is 14 residues long. CDR1 is SGHRS, CDR2 YFSETQ, per germline. J lost 7 bases, V lost 3 bases, and 4 bases had no gene match. As DNA, the CDR3 is TGCGCCAGCAGCTCTACAGGGGGCAGTGAAAAACTGTTTTTT. Its translation is CASSSTGGSEKLFF.

This chain connects TRBV21-1 to TRBJ2-7; the table's D call, TRBD1, has no DNA check behind it. TRBV21-1 is a documented pseudogene. The CDR3 runs to 14 residues. The CDR3 coding sequence is TGTGCCAGCAGACGCCCAGGTTTCTCCTACGAGCAGTACTTC. Amino acids: CASRRPGFSYEQYF.

The V and J genes are TRBV9 and TRBJ2-3, with D uncertain. CDR3 length equals 14 residues. V was shortened by 3 bases and J by 1 base, with 9 bases between the two germline ends. Germline CDR1 and CDR2: SGDLS and YYNGEE. The CDR3 DNA follows: TGTGCCAGCAGCGCCCGCGGTGGCACAGATACGCAGTATTTT. Amino acids: CASSARGGTDTQYF.

This chain links TRBV25-1 with TRBJ1-5, with D maybe TRBD1 (5 bases). Trimming stripped 6 bases from V and 2 bases from J, with 8 bases between. The CDR3 contains 13 residues. The V gene's germline CDR1 is MGHDK and CDR2 SYGVNS. The DNA of the CDR3 is TGTGCCAGCAGGGGGCAGGGCAATCAGCCCCAGCATTTT. Translating gives CASRGQGNQPQHF.

The rearrangement joins TRBV29-1 to TRBJ2-3; no definite D call. V was trimmed by 0 bases and J by 4 bases, leaving 14 bases between them. Germline loops: CDR1 SQVTM, CDR2 ANQGSEA. The CDR3 contains 15 residues. The CDR3 DNA reads TGCAGCGTTGAAGATCCATTCCTTGGAGCAGATACGCAGTATTTT. It is translated as CSVEDPFLGADTQYF.

V and J are TRBV7-3 and TRBJ2-1; 13 nucleotides line up with TRBD2. The V gene end was trimmed by 5 bases and the J gene end by 6 bases; junction bases not matched to a gene: 1. Germline values: CDR1 SGHTA, CDR2 FQGTGA. The CDR3 spans 14 residues. This CDR3 is CASSRTSGGNEQFF. The CDR3 DNA reads TGTGCCAGCAGCAGGACTAGCGGGGGCAATGAGCAGTTCTTC.

This chain links TRBV3-1 (or the pseudogene TRBV3-2) with TRBJ1-4, with 10 positions matching TRBD1. This CDR3 comprises 17 residues. V shed 1 base, J shed 7 bases, and the junction held 9 bases outside the gene matches. Germline V lookup: CDR1 LGHDT, CDR2 YNNKEL (reference sequence). The CDR3 loop reads CASSQVRPGQGREKLFF. The CDR3 nucleotides are TGTGCCAGCAGCCAAGTTAGACCGGGACAGGGGCGTGAAAAACTGTTTTTT.

The chain carries TRBV27 and TRBJ1-3; 8 bases align to TRBD1. V lost 5 bases to trimming and J lost 2 bases; unmatched junction nucleotides: 5. Per germline, CDR1 MNHEY and CDR2 SMNVEV (reference sequence). The CDR3 runs to 15 residues. CDR3 in amino acids: CASSAQGAPGNTIYF. Written as DNA, the CDR3 is TGTGCCAGCAGTGCGCAGGGGGCCCCTGGAAACACCATATATTTT.

The genes are TRBV11-2 and TRBJ2-2, with D possibly TRBD1 on 6 matching bases. V was cut by 5 bases and J by 7 bases, with 17 bases left in between. CDR1 SGHAT and CDR2 FQNNGV come from the germline V gene. The CDR3 totals 15 residues. The CDR3 loop is CASSQGPSRGGELFF. The CDR3 coding sequence is TGTGCCAGCAGCCAGGGGCCCTCCAGGGGCGGGGAGCTGTTTTTT.

The chain recombines TRBV4-2 with TRBJ2-5, with TRBD2 matching 11 bases. This CDR3 has 17 amino acids. With 0 bases clipped from V and 5 bases from J, the junction kept 8 bases outside the gene matches. CDR1 is LGHNA, CDR2 YNFKEQ, per germline. Here the CDR3 DNA reads TGTGCCAGCAGCCAAGAGACTAGCGGGATCCAGGGGGAGACCCAGTACTTC. Translation gives CASSQETSGIQGETQYF.